The TCR beta chain described here comes from a study of beta chain features in type 1 diabetes. Turning to the study itself: The number of sorted cells examined across all samples was fewer than 110,000,000. Points from the study as a whole: Diminished insertions and augmented deletions at VDJ junctions characterized type 1 diabetes patients. In all four CD4+ subsets, TCRB CDR3 length was significantly, moderately reduced in type 1 diabetes.

Sorting produced populations that all topped 98% purity. A word on this clone: Its antigen is unidentified.

The investigators reverse transcribed all of the isolated RNA, so they sequenced expressed TCRB transcripts. The study sequenced naive, central memory and regulatory T cell samples to an average of around 3.4 million reads. Measured with immunoSEQ multiplex PCR; TCRdb has only the in-frame clones, and not every one. The repertoire holds roughly 180,000 clones, 7% to 9% seen once, with 0.5% in the top ten. The sequencing input was central memory CD4+ T cells from blood. The receptor was derived from a man aged 18 to 35 with type 1 diabetes.

The CDR3, as DNA: TGTGCCTGGAGACGACCCGACAGGGAGAACACTGAAGCTTTCTTT. It codes for CAWRRPDRENTEAFF. This sequence joins TRBV30 and TRBJ1-1, with 7 bases identical to TRBD1. CDR3 size: 15 residues. The germline V gene has CDR1 GTSNPN and CDR2 SVGIG (reference sequence). V shed 3 bases and J 1 base; nucleotides not matched to a gene: 8. Drawing the rest from reference TRBV30 and TRBJ1-1, the complete variable domain is SQTIHQWPATLVQPVGSPLSLECTVEGTSNPNLYWYRQAAGRGLQLLFYSVGIGQISSEVPQNLSASRPQDRQFILSSKKLLLSDSGFYLCAWRRPDRENTEAFFGQGTRLTVV.